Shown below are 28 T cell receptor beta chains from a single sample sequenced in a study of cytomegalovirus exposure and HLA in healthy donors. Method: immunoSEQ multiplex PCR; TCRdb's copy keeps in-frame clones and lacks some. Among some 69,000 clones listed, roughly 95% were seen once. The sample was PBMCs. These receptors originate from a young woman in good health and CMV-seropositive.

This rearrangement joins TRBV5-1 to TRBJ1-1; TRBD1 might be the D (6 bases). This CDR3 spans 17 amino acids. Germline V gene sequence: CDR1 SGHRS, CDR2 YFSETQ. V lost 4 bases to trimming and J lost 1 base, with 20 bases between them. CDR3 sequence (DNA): TGCGCCAGCAGCGACCCATACAGGGATCTCGAGAACACTGAAGCTTTCTTT. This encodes CASSDPYRDLENTEAFF.

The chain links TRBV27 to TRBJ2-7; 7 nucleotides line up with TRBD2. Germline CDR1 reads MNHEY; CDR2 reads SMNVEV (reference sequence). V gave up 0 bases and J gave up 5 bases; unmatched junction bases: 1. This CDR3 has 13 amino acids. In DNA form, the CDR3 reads TGTGCCAGCAGTTTATCTGGGGGGGACGAGCAGTACTTC. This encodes CASSLSGGDEQYF.

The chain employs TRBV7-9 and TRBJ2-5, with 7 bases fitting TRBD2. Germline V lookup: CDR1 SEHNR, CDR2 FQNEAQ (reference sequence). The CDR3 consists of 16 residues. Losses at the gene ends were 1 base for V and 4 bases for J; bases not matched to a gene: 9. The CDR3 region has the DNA TGTGCCAGCAGCTTAGGTGCGGGAGTCTCTTTAGAGACCCAGTACTTC. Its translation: CASSLGAGVSLETQYF.

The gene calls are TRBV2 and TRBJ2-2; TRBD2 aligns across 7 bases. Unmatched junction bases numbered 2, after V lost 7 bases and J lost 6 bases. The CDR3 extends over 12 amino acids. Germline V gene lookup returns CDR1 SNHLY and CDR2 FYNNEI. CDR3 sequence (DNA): TGTGCCAGCATGCGGGGGTCCGGGGAGCTGTTTTTT. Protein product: CASMRGSGELFF. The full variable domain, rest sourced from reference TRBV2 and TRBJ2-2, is EPEVTQTPSHQVTQMGQEVILRCVPISNHLYFYWYRQILGQKVEFLVSFYNNEISEKSEIFDDQFSVERPDGSNFTLKIRSTKLEDSAMYFCASMRGSGELFFGEGSRLTVL.

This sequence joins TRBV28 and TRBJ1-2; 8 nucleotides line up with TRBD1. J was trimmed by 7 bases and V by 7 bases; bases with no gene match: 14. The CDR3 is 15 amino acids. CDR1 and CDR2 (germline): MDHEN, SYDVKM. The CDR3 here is CASTAGGGHSVGYTF. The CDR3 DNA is TGTGCCAGCACCGCAGGGGGCGGGCACTCTGTTGGCTACACCTTC.

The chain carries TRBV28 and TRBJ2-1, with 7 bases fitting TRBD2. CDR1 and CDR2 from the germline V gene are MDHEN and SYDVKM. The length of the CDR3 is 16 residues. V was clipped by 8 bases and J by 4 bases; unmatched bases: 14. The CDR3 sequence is CASGLGGGRDYNEQFF. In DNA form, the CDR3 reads TGTGCCAGCGGCCTTGGGGGGGGGAGGGATTACAATGAGCAGTTCTTC.

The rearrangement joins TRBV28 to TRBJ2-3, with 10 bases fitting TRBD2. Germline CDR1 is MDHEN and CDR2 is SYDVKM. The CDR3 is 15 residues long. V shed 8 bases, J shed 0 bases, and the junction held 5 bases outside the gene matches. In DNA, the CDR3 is TGTGCCAGCGAGGAGCGGGAGGGTAGCACAGATACGCAGTATTTT. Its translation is CASEEREGSTDTQYF.

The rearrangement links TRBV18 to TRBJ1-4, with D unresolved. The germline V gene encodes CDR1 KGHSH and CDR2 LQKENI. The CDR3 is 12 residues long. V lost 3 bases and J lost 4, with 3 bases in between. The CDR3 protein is CASSPGNEKLFF. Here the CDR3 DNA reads TGTGCCAGCTCACCCGGTAATGAAAAACTGTTTTTT.

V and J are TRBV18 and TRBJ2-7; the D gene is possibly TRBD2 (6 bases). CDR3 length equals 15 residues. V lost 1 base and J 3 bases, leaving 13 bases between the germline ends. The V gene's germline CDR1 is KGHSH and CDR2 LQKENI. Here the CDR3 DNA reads TGTGCCAGCTCACCACAGCGGGTGGGGGTCTACGAGCAGTACTTC. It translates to CASSPQRVGVYEQYF.

In nucleotides, the CDR3 is TGTGCCAGCACCCTAGGGGGGGGAGGCTACGAGCAGTACTTC. This codes for CASTLGGGGYEQYF. This chain uses TRBV28 with TRBJ2-7, with a weak D call TRBD2 (7 bases). The CDR3 sequence is 14 residues long. In germline, CDR1 is MDHEN, CDR2 SYDVKM. With 7 bases removed from V and 3 bases from J, the gap between germline ends came to 16 bases.

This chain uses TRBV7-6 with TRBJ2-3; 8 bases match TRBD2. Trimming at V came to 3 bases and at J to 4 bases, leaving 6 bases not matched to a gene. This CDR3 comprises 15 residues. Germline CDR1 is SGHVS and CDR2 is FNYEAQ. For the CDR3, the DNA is TGTGCCAGCAGCTTTAGCGGGATAAACCCAGATACGCAGTATTTT. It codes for CASSFSGINPDTQYF.

In nucleotides, the CDR3 is TGTGCCAGCAGAGCTGGGACAGGGTTTTTCAGCAATCAGCCCCAGCATTTT. Its protein is CASRAGTGFFSNQPQHF. V usage is TRBV2 and J usage is TRBJ1-5, with 9 bases lining up with TRBD1. The CDR3 contains 17 residues. V dropped 6 bases and J dropped 1; count of bases not matched to a gene: 10. The V gene's germline CDR1 is SNHLY and CDR2 FYNNEI.

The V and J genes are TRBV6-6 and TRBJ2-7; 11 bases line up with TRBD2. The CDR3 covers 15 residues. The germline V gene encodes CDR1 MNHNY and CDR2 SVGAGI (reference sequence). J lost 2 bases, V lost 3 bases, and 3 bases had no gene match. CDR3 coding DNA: TGTGCCAGCAGTTATGGGACTAGCGGAACCTACGAGCAGTACTTC. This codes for CASSYGTSGTYEQYF.

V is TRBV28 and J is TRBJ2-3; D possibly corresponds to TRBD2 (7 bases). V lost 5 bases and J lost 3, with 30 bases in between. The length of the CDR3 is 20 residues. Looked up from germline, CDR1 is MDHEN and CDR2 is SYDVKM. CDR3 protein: CASSPGVGRVEEGGTDTQYF. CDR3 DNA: TGTGCCAGCAGTCCCGGTGTAGGCAGGGTAGAAGAGGGGGGGACAGATACGCAGTATTTT. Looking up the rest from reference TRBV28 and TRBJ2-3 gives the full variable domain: DVKVTQSSRYLVKRTGEKVFLECVQDMDHENMFWYRQDPGLGLRLIYFSYDVKMKEKGDIPEGYSVSREKKERFSLILESASTNQTSMYLCASSPGVGRVEEGGTDTQYFGPGTRLTVL.

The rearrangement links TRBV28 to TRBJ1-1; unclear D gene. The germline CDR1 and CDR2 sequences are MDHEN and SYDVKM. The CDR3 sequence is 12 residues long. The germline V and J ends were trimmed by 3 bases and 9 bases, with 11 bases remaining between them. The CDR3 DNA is TGTGCCAGCAGTTTCTCCGACTCTCAAGCTTTCTTT. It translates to CASSFSDSQAFF.

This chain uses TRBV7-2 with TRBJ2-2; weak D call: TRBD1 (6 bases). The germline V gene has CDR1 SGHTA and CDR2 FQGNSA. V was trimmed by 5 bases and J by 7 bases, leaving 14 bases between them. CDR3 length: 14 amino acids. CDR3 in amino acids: CASSPRGGGGELFF. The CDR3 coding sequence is TGTGCCAGCAGCCCCCGAGGGGGTGGCGGGGAGCTGTTTTTT.

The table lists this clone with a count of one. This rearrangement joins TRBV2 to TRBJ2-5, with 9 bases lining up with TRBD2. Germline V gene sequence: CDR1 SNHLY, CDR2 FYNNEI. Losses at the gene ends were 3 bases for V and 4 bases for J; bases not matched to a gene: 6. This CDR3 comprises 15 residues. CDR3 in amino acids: CASSEGLARVETQYF. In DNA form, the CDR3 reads TGTGCCAGCAGTGAGGGACTAGCCAGGGTAGAGACCCAGTACTTC.

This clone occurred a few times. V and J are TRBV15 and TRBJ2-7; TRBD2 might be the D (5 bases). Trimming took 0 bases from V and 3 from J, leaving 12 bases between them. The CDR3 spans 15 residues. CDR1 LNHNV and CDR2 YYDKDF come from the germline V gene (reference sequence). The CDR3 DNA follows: TGTGCCACCAGCAGAGATCCCGGGGTTGGCTACGAGCAGTACTTC. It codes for CATSRDPGVGYEQYF.

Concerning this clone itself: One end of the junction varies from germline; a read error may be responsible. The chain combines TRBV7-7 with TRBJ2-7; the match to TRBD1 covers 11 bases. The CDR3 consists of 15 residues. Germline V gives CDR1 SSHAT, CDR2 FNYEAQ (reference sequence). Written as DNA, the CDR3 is TGTGCTAGCAGCCAAAACACCGGGACAGGGGGTGTGCAGTACTTC. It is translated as CASSQNTGTGGVQYF.

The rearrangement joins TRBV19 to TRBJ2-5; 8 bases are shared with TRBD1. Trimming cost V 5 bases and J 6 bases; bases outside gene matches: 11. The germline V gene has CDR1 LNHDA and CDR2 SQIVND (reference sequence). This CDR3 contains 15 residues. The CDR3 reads CASSPGGTGMQTQYF. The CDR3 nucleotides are TGTGCCAGTAGTCCTGGTGGGACAGGCATGCAGACCCAGTACTTC.

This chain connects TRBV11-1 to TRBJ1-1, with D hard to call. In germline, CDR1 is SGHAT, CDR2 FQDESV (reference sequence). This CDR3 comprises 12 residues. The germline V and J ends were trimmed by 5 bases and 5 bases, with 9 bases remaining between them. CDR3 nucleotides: TGTGCCAGCAGCACCGGCAGGACTGAAGCTTTCTTT. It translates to CASSTGRTEAFF.

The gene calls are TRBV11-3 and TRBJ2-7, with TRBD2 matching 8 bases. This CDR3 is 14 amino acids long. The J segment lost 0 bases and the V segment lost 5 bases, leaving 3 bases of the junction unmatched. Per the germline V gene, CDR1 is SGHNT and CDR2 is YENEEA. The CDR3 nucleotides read TGTGCCAGCAGCCCGGGAGGGCCCTCCTACGAGCAGTACTTC. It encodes CASSPGGPSYEQYF.

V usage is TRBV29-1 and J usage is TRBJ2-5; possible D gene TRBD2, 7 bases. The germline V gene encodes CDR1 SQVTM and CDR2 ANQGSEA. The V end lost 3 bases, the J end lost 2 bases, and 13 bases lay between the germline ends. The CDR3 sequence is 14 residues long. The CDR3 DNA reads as TGCAGCGTTGAGGGGGGGGCCTCACAAGAGACCCAGTACTTC. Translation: CSVEGGASQETQYF.

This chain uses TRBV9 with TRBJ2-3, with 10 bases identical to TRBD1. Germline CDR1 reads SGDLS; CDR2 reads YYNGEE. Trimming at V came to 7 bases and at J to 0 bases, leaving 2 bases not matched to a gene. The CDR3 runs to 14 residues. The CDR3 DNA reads TGTGCCAGCGGACAGGGGGTTAGCACAGATACGCAGTATTTT. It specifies CASGQGVSTDTQYF.

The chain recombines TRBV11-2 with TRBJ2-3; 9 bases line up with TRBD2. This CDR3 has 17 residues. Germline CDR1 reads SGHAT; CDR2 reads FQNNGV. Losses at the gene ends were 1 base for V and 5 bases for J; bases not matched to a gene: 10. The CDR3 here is CASSLAAGRSGRDTQYF. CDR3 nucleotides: TGTGCCAGCAGCTTAGCAGCGGGGCGTAGCGGGAGAGATACGCAGTATTTT.

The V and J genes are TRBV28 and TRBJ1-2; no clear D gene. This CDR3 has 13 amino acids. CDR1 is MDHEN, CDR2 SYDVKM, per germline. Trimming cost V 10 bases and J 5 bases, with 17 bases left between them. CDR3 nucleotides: TGTGCCATCCTGAGCGAGCCTCTATATGGCTACACCTTC. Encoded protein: CAILSEPLYGYTF.

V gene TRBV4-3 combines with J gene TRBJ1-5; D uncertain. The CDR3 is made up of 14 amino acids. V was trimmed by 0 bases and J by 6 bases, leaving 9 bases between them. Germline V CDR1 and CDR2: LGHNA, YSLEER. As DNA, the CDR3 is TGCGCCAGCAGCCAAGACCGGGGAGGTCAGCCCCAGCATTTT. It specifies CASSQDRGGQPQHF.

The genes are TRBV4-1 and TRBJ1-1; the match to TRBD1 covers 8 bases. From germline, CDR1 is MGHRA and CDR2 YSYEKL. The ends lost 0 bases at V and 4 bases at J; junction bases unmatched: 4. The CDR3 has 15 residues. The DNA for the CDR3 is TGCGCCAGCAGCCAAGAGGACAGGGATGGCACTGAAGCTTTCTTT. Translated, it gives CASSQEDRDGTEAFF.